A single sample gave rise to the 17 T cell receptor beta chains below, sequenced in a study of blood T cell repertoires in COVID-19. This table comes from immunoSEQ multiplex PCR, and its TCRdb copy is limited to in-frame clones, with some not included. The sample carries 250,000 to 300,000 clones, roughly 89% recorded once. Input material: peripheral blood. Source of these receptors: a woman aged 40 to 50 who had recovered from COVID-19.

Regarding this clone: Other DNA sequences in this specimen translate into the identical CDR3. V is TRBV12-3 or TRBV12-4 and J is TRBJ2-2; D remains unclear. Trimming took 1 base from V and 5 from J, leaving 5 bases between them. The CDR3 has 13 amino acids. CDR3 nucleotide sequence: TGTGCCAGCAGTTTAGGTCGGACCGGGGAGCTGTTTTTT. This sequence encodes CASSLGRTGELFF.

The V and J genes are TRBV18 and TRBJ1-3; 8 nucleotides line up with TRBD1. The V gene end was trimmed by 5 bases and the J gene end by 6 bases; junction bases not matched to a gene: 9. This CDR3 is built from 15 residues. Germline CDR1 KGHSH, CDR2 LQKENI. The CDR3 DNA reads as TGTGCCAGCTCAACGCGGACAGGGTCGGAAAACACCATATATTTT. Translating it yields CASSTRTGSENTIYF.

The chain is built from TRBV11-2 and TRBJ2-3, with 12 bases identical to TRBD2. In germline, CDR1 is SGHAT, CDR2 FQNNGV. This CDR3 is built from 16 residues. V lost 6 bases and J lost 5; bases outside the gene matches: 9. CDR3 nucleotides: TGTGCCAGCAGTGCCCACCTAGCGGGAGGGGGAGATACGCAGTATTTT. This translates into CASSAHLAGGGDTQYF. Full variable domain (outside the CDR3, taken from reference TRBV11-2 and TRBJ2-3): EAGVAQSPRYKIIEKRQSVAFWCNPISGHATLYWYQQILGQGPKLLIQFQNNGVVDDSQLPKDRFSAERLKGVDSTLKIQPAKLEDSAVYLCASSAHLAGGGDTQYFGPGTRLTVL.

V gene TRBV5-1 combines with J gene TRBJ1-1; weak D call: TRBD1 (6 bases). Germline V lookup: CDR1 SGHRS, CDR2 YFSETQ. V was clipped by 4 bases and J by 4 bases, with 14 bases between them. The CDR3 loop spans 14 amino acids. The CDR3 here is CASSPGHSITEAFF. CDR3 coding DNA: TGCGCCAGCAGCCCGGGACACTCAATCACTGAAGCTTTCTTT.

V usage is TRBV7-9 and J usage is TRBJ1-1, with D hard to call. Germline CDR1 SEHNR, CDR2 FQNEAQ (reference sequence). There are 15 residues in the CDR3. V was trimmed by 4 bases and J by 1 base, leaving 13 bases between them. CDR3 residues: CASSSPTGKNTEAFF. In nucleotides, the CDR3 is TGTGCCAGCAGCTCCCCGACCGGGAAGAACACTGAAGCTTTCTTT.

The chain carries TRBV6-6 and TRBJ1-5; D is ambiguous. Germline CDR1 is MNHNY and CDR2 is SVGAGI (reference sequence). V gave up 9 bases and J gave up 2 bases, with 8 bases separating them. The CDR3 has 12 amino acids. The CDR3 reads CASREGNQPQHF. CDR3 in DNA: TGTGCCAGTAGGGAGGGCAATCAGCCCCAGCATTTT.

The chain uses TRBV6-7 and TRBJ1-1; 7 bases map to TRBD1. TRBV6-7 is sorted into the ORF group, with uncertain function. Trimming took 5 bases from V and 0 from J; bases not matched to a gene: 12. This CDR3 comprises 17 residues. The DNA of the CDR3 is TGTGCCAGCAGTGCCAAGCAAGGACAGGACGTGAACACTGAAGCTTTCTTT. Residues: CASSAKQGQDVNTEAFF.

The V gene is TRBV10-2, the J gene TRBJ2-7; D is unclear. This CDR3 spans 11 amino acids. With 3 bases removed from V and 3 bases from J, the gap between germline ends came to 3 bases. Germline CDR1 is WSHSY and CDR2 is SAAADI. In DNA form, the CDR3 reads TGCGCCAGCAGTGACGGCTACGAGCAGTACTTC. Its protein product is CASSDGYEQYF.

CDR3: CASSPHSSSGGYNEQFF. The CDR3 DNA reads TGTGCCAGCAGCCCCCACTCTTCTAGCGGGGGGTACAATGAGCAGTTCTTC. V and J are TRBV13 and TRBJ2-1; 11 nucleotides agree with TRBD2. Per the germline V gene, CDR1 is PRHDT and CDR2 is FYEKMQ (reference sequence). CDR3 size: 17 residues. V was clipped by 5 bases and J by 4 bases; unmatched bases: 10.

The V and J genes are TRBV19 and TRBJ1-2; D call uncertain. Between the trimmed V and J ends, which lost 0 bases and 8 bases, there was a span of 10 bases. This CDR3 comprises 13 residues. Germline CDR1 and CDR2: LNHDA and SQIVND (reference sequence). CDR3 nucleotide sequence: TGTGCCAGTAGTATAGACCGGGGTGGAGGCTACACCTTC. Amino acid sequence: CASSIDRGGGYTF.

Comments on this clone: At one of its ends the junction is not consistent with the germline gene, which may arise from a read error. The chain employs TRBV7-9 and TRBJ1-2; 8 bases fit TRBD1. Germline V gene lookup returns CDR1 SEHNR and CDR2 FQNEAQ (reference sequence). The CDR3 totals 13 residues. This CDR3 is CASSPPGKRDRSF. CDR3 bases: TGTGCCAGCAGCCCCCCCGGTAAAAGGGACAGGAGCTTC.

The chain couples TRBV11-3 to TRBJ1-4, with 9 nucleotides matching TRBD1. The trim removed 5 bases at V and 8 bases at J, leaving 9 bases unmatched. This CDR3 has 15 residues. CDR1 and CDR2 from the germline V gene are SGHNT and YENEEA. The CDR3 DNA follows: TGTGCCAGCAGCCTAGCCGGACAGGGGCGGGAAAAACTGTTTTTT. It encodes CASSLAGQGREKLFF.

The chain recombines TRBV7-9 with TRBJ1-1; D remains ambiguous. Trimming removed 4 bases from V and 4 bases from J, with 16 bases in between. Germline V gives CDR1 SEHNR, CDR2 FQNEAQ (reference sequence). The CDR3 totals 15 residues. The CDR3 region is CASSSRPTVGTEAFF. CDR3 bases: TGTGCCAGCAGCTCTAGACCGACGGTGGGCACTGAAGCTTTCTTT.

CDR3 region: CASNGAGTDTQYF. The CDR3 nucleotides are TGCGCCAGCAACGGAGCGGGGACAGATACGCAGTATTTT. The chain has TRBV10-2 and TRBJ2-3, with 7 bases matching TRBD2. CDR1 WSHSY and CDR2 SAAADI come from the germline V gene. With V trimmed by 7 bases and J by 3 bases, 4 bases remained unmatched. The CDR3 totals 13 residues.

This chain joins TRBV30 and TRBJ2-5, with D tentatively TRBD1 (5 bases). This CDR3 comprises 13 residues. Per the germline V gene, CDR1 is GTSNPN and CDR2 is SVGIG (reference sequence). Trimming removed 7 bases at V and 4 bases at J, with 16 bases between. This CDR3 is CASTLGLRETQYF. The CDR3 nucleotides read TGTGCCTCCACGCTGGGGCTGCGAGAGACCCAGTACTTC.

The chain couples TRBV5-1 to TRBJ1-2, with a weak D call TRBD1 (6 bases). Germline values: CDR1 SGHRS, CDR2 YFSETQ. The CDR3 runs to 13 residues. V lost 0 bases, J lost 7 bases, and 10 bases lay in between. The CDR3 DNA is TGCGCCAGCAGCTTGGACAGGGTCTTTGGCTACACCTTC. Amino acid sequence: CASSLDRVFGYTF.

The CDR3 sequence: CAAQGGVEKLFF. In DNA, the CDR3 is TGTGCCGCACAGGGGGGGGTTGAAAAACTGTTTTTT. The chain recombines TRBV30 with TRBJ1-4, with 8 bases lining up with TRBD1. This CDR3 has 12 residues. The J segment lost 7 bases and the V segment lost 8 bases, leaving 6 bases of the junction unmatched. Germline V gene sequence: CDR1 GTSNPN, CDR2 SVGIG (reference sequence).